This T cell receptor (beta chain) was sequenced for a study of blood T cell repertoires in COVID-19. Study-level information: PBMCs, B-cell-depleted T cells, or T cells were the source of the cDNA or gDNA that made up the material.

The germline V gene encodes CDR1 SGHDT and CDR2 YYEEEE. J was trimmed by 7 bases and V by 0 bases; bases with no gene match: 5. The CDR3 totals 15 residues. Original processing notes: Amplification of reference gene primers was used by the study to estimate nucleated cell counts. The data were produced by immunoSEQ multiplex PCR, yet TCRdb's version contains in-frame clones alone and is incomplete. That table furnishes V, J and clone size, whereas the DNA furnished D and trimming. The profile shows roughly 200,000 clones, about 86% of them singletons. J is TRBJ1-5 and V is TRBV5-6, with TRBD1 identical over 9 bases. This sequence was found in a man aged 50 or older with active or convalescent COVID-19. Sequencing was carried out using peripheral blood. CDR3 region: CASSLAGQGGQPQHF. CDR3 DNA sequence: TGTGCCAGCAGCTTGGCGGGACAGGGAGGACAGCCCCAGCATTTT.